This entry lists 2 T cell receptor beta chains sequenced from one sample in a study of lymphopenia after photon versus proton radiotherapy. Assay used: immunoSEQ multiplex PCR; TCRdb lists only in-frame clones, some missing. This sample has 150,000 to 200,000 clones, with around 85% found just once. The sequencing here drew on peripheral blood, taken from a patient treated with photon-based radiotherapy. All receptors come from a man aged 45 to 65 with gastric cancer.

The V gene is TRBV4-1, the J gene TRBJ2-1; 11 nucleotides align to TRBD2. V was clipped by 4 bases and J by 7 bases; unmatched bases: 3. CDR1 is MGHRA, CDR2 YSYEKL, per germline. This CDR3 has 14 residues. The CDR3 loop reads CASSLGLAVNEQFF. The CDR3 DNA is TGCGCCAGCAGCCTGGGACTAGCGGTTAATGAGCAGTTCTTC.

The chain uses TRBV7-9 and TRBJ1-4; D is ambiguous. Trimming pared 4 bases from V and 3 bases from J, leaving 15 bases between. The germline V gene has CDR1 SEHNR and CDR2 FQNEAQ (reference sequence). This CDR3 spans 16 amino acids. The CDR3 is CASSSGVETPNEKLFF. CDR3 sequence (DNA): TGTGCCAGCAGCTCCGGGGTCGAGACCCCTAATGAAAAACTGTTTTTT. Full variable domain (missing parts from reference TRBV7-9 and TRBJ1-4): DTGVSQNPRHKITKRGQNVTFRCDPISEHNRLYWYRQTLGQGPEFLTYFQNEAQLEKSRLLSDRFSAERPKGSFSTLEIQRTEQGDSAMYLCASSSGVETPNEKLFFGSGTQLSVL.